A single T cell receptor beta chain is shown here with its context. Antigen unknown. The TRB libraries of cDNA were built by UMI-labeled 5' RACE. TCRdb re-called the 5' RACE reads and shows each CDR3 protein once, DNA omitted. The repertoire table contains about 84,000 distinct CDR3 sequences. This sample was taken from a study of CXCR3-negative and CXCR3-positive naive CD8 T cells. Study-level results: CXCR3-negative naive cells had less hydrophobic TRB CDR3s than did CXCR3-positive naive cells. Surface CD5 was comparable between naive subsets; TCR strength was inferred from TRB CDR3 properties.

The CDR3 has 17 residues. From germline, CDR1 is MDHEN and CDR2 SYDVKM. Naive CD8+ T cells displayed a CD45RO-CCR7+CD27+CD95- phenotype. This TCR came from a human donor in good health. Some clones in this sample may be carry-over from other donors' samples. Sequenced: naive CXCR3+ CD8+ T cells from blood. Subset of the sample: CD45RO-CCR7+CD27+CD95- naive CD8+ T cells expressing CXCR3 (TNR3+). This rearrangement joins TRBV28 to TRBJ2-5; TCRdb's D call of TRBD1 is untestable without DNA. The CDR3 reads CASSTGRGKFSQETQYF.